A selection of T cell receptor beta chains follows, all from one sample in a study of OX40 agonist ivuxolimab in advanced cancers. Repertoires were generated with immunoSEQ multiplex PCR, while TCRdb's copy carries only in-frame clones and drops some. Of roughly 58,000 clones listed, 84% are singletons. This material consisted of CD4+ or CD8+ T cells sorted from blood, taken in a trial of the OX40 agonist ivuxolimab. The receptors were sampled from an adult with an advanced solid tumor such as melanoma, head and neck, liver or kidney cancer. The conserved cysteine and the conserved F or W are not part of the CDR3 here.

TRBJ1-1 | TRBV5-6 | ASSLQGNLMNTEAF
TRBJ1-2 | TRBV6-5 | ASPPGGYT
TRBJ2-2 | TRBV15 | ATSSYSGAGELF
TRBJ1-1 | TRBV19 | ASRKDRGRTEAF
TRBJ2-5 | TRBV30 | ACDREQETQY
TRBJ2-1 | TRBV5-1 | ASSLGLAGGNEQF
TRBJ1-1 | TRBV2 | ASSNRGNTEAF
TRBJ2-2 | TRBV18 | ASSPPNPGELF
TRBJ1-3 | TRBV13 | ASSLPSSGNTIY
TRBJ1-1 | TRBV11-2 | ASSLGHGFSEAF